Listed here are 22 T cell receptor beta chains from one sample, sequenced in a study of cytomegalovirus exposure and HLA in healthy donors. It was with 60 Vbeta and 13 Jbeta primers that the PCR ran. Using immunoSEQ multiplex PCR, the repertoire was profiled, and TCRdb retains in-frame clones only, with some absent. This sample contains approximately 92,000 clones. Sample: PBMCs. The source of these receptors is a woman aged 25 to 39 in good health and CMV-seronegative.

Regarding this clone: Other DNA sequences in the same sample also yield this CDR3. The CDR3 protein is CASSLAGSGANVLTF. The CDR3 DNA reads TGTGCCAGCAGCTTGGCAGGCTCTGGGGCCAACGTCCTGACTTTC. The chain uses TRBV7-9 and TRBJ2-6, with no clear D. CDR1 is SEHNR, CDR2 FQNEAQ, per germline (reference sequence). This CDR3 is built from 15 residues. Trimming removed 3 bases from V and 0 bases from J, with 6 bases in between.

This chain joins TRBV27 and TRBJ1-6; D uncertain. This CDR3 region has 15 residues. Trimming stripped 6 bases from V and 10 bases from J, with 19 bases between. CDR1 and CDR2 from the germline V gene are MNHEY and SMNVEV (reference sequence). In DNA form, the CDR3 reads TGTGCCAGCAGCCACCCCCGAGGGAGCGGGTCACCCCTCCACTTT. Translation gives CASSHPRGSGSPLHF.

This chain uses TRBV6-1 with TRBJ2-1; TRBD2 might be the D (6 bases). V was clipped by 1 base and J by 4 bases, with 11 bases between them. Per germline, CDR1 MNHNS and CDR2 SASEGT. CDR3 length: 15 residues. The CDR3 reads CASSEEPTRYNEQFF. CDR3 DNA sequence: TGTGCCAGCAGTGAAGAACCGACTAGATACAATGAGCAGTTCTTC.

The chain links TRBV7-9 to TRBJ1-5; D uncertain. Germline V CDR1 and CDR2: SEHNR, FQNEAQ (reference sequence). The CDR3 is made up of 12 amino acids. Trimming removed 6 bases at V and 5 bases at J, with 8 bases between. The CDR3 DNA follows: TGTGCCAGCAGGCGGGAGCATCAGCCCCAGCATTTT. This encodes CASRREHQPQHF.

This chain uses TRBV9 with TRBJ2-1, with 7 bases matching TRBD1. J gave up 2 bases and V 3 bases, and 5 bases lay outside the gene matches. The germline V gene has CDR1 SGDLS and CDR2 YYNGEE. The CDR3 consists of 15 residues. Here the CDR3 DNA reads TGTGCCAGCAGCGGAAGGACAGGCCCCTACAATGAGCAGTTCTTC. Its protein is CASSGRTGPYNEQFF.

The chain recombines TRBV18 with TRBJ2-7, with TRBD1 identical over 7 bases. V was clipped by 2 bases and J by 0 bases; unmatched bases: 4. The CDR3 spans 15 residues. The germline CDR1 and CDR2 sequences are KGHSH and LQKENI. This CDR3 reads CASSPWDRSSYEQYF. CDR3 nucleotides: TGTGCCAGCTCACCATGGGACAGAAGCTCCTACGAGCAGTACTTC.

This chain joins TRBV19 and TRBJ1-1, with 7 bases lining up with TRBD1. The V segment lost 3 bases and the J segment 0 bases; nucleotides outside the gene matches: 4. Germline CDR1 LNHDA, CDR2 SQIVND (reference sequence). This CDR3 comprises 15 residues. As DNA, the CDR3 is TGTGCCAGTAGTATGGGAGACAGGGTGAACACTGAAGCTTTCTTT. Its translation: CASSMGDRVNTEAFF.

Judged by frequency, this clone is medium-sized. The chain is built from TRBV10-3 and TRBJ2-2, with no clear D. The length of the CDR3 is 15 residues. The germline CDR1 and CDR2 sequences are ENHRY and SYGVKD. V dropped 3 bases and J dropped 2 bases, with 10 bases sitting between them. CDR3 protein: CAISDPYNNTGELFF. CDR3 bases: TGTGCCATCAGTGATCCGTACAACAACACCGGGGAGCTGTTTTTT.

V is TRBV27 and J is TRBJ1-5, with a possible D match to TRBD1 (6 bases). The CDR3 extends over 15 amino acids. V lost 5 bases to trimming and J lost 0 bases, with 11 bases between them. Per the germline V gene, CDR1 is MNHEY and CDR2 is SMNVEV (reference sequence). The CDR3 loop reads CASSEDSYSNQPQHF. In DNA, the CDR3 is TGTGCCAGCAGTGAGGACAGCTATAGCAATCAGCCCCAGCATTTT.

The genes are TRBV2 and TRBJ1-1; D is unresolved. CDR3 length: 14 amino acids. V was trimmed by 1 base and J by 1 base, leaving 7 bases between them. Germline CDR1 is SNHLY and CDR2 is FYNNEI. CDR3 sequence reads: CASSEEPQNTEAFF. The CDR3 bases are TGTGCCAGCAGTGAAGAGCCCCAGAACACTGAAGCTTTCTTT.

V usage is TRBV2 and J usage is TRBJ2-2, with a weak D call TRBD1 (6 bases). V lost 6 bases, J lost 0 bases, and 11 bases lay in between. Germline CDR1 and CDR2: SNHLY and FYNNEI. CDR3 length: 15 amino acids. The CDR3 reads CASRGDTSNTGELFF. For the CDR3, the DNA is TGTGCCAGCAGAGGGGACACCTCGAACACCGGGGAGCTGTTTTTT.

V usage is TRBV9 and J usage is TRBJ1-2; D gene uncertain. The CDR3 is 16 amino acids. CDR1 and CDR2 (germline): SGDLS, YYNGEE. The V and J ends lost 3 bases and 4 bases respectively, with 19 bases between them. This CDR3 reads CASSAGDRQHPYGYTF. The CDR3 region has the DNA TGTGCCAGCAGCGCGGGAGACCGACAACACCCCTATGGCTACACCTTC.

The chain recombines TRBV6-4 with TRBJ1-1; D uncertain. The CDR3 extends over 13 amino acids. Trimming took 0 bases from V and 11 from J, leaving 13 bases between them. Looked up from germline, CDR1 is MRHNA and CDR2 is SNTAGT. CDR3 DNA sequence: TGTGCCAGCAGTGACTCCCGAGGCGGTGCGGCTTTCTTT. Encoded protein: CASSDSRGGAAFF.

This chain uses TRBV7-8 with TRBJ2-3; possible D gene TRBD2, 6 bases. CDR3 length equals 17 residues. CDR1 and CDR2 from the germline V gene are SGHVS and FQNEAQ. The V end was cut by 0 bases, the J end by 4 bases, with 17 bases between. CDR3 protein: CASSLAHGTVISDTQYF. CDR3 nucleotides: TGTGCCAGCAGCTTAGCTCACGGGACTGTTATTTCAGATACGCAGTATTTT.

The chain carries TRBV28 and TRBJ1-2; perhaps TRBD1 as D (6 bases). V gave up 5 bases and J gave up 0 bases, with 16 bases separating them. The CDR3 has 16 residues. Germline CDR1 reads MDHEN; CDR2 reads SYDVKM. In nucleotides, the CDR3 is TGTGCCAGCAGTCTGTGGACAGAAACCTCTAACTATGGCTACACCTTC. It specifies CASSLWTETSNYGYTF.

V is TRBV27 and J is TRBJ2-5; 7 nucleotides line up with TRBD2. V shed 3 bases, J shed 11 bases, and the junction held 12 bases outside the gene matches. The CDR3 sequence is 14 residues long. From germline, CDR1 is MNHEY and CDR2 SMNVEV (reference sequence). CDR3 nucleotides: TGTGCCAGCAGTTTTTTGGGGGGGTACGATGAGCAGTACTTC. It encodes CASSFLGGYDEQYF.

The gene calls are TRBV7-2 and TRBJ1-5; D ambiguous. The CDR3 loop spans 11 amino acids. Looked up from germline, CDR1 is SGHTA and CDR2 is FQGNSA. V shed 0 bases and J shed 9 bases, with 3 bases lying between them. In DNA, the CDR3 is TGTGCCAGCAGCTTAGCCGGGCCCCAGCATTTT. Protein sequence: CASSLAGPQHF.

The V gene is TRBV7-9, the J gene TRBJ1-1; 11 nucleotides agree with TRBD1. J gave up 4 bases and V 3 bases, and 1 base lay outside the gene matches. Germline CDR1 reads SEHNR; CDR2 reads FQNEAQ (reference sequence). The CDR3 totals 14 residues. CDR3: CASSFGTGGTEAFF. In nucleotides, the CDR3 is TGTGCCAGCAGCTTTGGGACAGGGGGCACTGAAGCTTTCTTT.

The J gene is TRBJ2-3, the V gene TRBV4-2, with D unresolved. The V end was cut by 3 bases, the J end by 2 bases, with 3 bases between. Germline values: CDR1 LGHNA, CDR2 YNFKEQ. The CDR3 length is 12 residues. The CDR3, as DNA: TGTGCCAGCAGCCACTCCACAGATACGCAGTATTTT. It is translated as CASSHSTDTQYF.

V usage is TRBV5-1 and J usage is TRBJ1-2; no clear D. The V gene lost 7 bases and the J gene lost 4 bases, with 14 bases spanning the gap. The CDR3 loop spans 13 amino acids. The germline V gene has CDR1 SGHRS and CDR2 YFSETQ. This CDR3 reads CASAGAGFYGYTF. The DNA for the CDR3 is TGCGCCAGCGCCGGAGCGGGCTTCTATGGCTACACCTTC.

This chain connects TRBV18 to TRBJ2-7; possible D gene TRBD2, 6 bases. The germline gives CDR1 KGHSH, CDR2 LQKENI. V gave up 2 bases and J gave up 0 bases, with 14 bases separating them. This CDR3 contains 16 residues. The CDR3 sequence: CASSPRLAVHSYEQYF. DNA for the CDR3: TGTGCCAGCTCACCAAGGTTAGCGGTACACTCCTACGAGCAGTACTTC.

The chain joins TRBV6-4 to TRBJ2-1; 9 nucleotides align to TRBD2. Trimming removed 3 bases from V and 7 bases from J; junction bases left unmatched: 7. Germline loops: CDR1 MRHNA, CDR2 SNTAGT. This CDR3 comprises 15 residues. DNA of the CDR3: TGTGCCAGCAGTGAACGCGCGGGAGGGGGAAATGAGCAGTTCTTC. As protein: CASSERAGGGNEQFF.